The 24 T cell receptor beta chains reported below all come from one sample, sequenced in a study of PD-1 blockade in classical Hodgkin lymphoma (dated by TCRdb to 2018 to 2021). The method behind the library was the immunoSEQ multiplex PCR assay. TCRdb carries this immuneACCESS record with in-frame sequences only. Its versions omit some clonotypes, under half of them owing to an unresolved V gene in the studies checked, with the rest unexplained. In this sample the table shows 20,000 to 30,000 clones, under 95% of which occur a single time. Jointly, the top ten make up around 0.53% of the sample. Sample time point, as interpreted from the label and publication: newly diagnosed, previously untreated cHL patient sample. CD4+ T cells were purified from thawed PBMCs by magnetic negative selection with a Miltenyi CD4+ T cell isolation kit. Input material: CD4+ T cells from blood. These receptors were obtained from a human donor with classical Hodgkin lymphoma.

The V gene is TRBV4-1, the J gene TRBJ2-3, with 9 bases aligning to TRBD2. Germline V gives CDR1 MGHRA, CDR2 YSYEKL. The CDR3 spans 19 residues. J lost 8 bases, V lost 3 bases, and 21 bases had no gene match. CDR3 loop: CASSHASSGGTYTAPTQYF. In nucleotides, the CDR3 is TGCGCCAGCAGCCACGCGTCAAGCGGGGGGACCTATACCGCCCCTACGCAGTATTTT.

In this sample, this clone turned up once. J is TRBJ2-3 and V is TRBV5-1, with no clear D. Trimming pared 4 bases from V and 5 bases from J, leaving 14 bases between. There are 14 residues in the CDR3. Germline CDR1 SGHRS, CDR2 YFSETQ. In DNA form, the CDR3 reads TGCGCCAGCAGCCCCTGGGTAGCTGGAGATACGCAGTATTTT. Translating it yields CASSPWVAGDTQYF.

The chain combines TRBV18 with TRBJ2-5; no definite D call. The CDR3 consists of 12 residues. Trimming shortened V by 2 bases and J by 0 bases, and 1 base separated the two germline ends. Germline CDR1 reads KGHSH; CDR2 reads LQKENI. CDR3: CASSPDQETQYF. CDR3 nucleotides: TGTGCCAGCTCACCAGACCAAGAGACCCAGTACTTC.

This sequence joins TRBV9 and TRBJ1-4; a weak D match, TRBD1 (5 bases). Germline-derived CDR1 and CDR2 are SGDLS and YYNGEE. The V end was cut by 4 bases, the J end by 3 bases, with 13 bases between. This CDR3 has 15 amino acids. In DNA form, the CDR3 reads TGTGCCAGCAGCCCTCGACAGACTTCTAATGAAAAACTGTTTTTT. Protein: CASSPRQTSNEKLFF.

V gene TRBV4-1 combines with J gene TRBJ2-3; 7 bases match TRBD1. Losses at the gene ends were 0 bases for V and 0 bases for J; bases not matched to a gene: 9. Germline-derived CDR1 and CDR2 are MGHRA and YSYEKL. The CDR3 runs to 18 residues. The CDR3 loop is CASSQDSRGSSSTDTQYF. In DNA form, the CDR3 reads TGCGCCAGCAGCCAAGATTCCAGGGGGTCATCTAGCACAGATACGCAGTATTTT.

The J gene is TRBJ2-1, the V gene TRBV4-3; 8 nucleotides align to TRBD2. The ends lost 1 base at V and 7 bases at J; junction bases unmatched: 3. Per the germline V gene, CDR1 is LGHNA and CDR2 is YSLEER. CDR3 size: 14 residues. The DNA of the CDR3 is TGCGCCAGCAGCCAAGCAGGGACTAGAAATGAGCAGTTCTTC. It is translated as CASSQAGTRNEQFF.

The chain uses TRBV4-3 and TRBJ2-7; possibly TRBD1 for D (5 bases). The length of the CDR3 is 13 residues. Trimming pared 3 bases from V and 1 base from J, leaving 7 bases between. CDR1 LGHNA and CDR2 YSLEER come from the germline V gene. CDR3 bases: TGCGCCAGCAGCCAGAGACAGTCCTACGAGCAGTACTTC. The encoded protein is CASSQRQSYEQYF.

The chain links TRBV5-6 to TRBJ1-1; D remains ambiguous. Germline assignment: CDR1 SGHDT and CDR2 YYEEEE. This CDR3 contains 12 residues. Deletions cut 3 bases from V and 2 bases from J, with 5 bases between. The CDR3 is CASSWANTEAFF. Written as DNA, the CDR3 is TGTGCCAGCAGCTGGGCCAACACTGAAGCTTTCTTT. The full variable domain, its missing parts supplied by reference TRBV5-6 and TRBJ1-1, is DAGVTQSPTHLIKTRGQQVTLRCSPKSGHDTVSWYQQALGQGPQFIFQYYEEEERQRGNFPDRFSGHQFPNYSSELNVNALLLGDSALYLCASSWANTEAFFGQGTRLTVV.

This clone was observed once. In nucleotides, the CDR3 is TGTGCCACCAGCAGAGATCTAGCGGGGACTAGCTCCTACGAGCAGTACTTC. Its protein product is CATSRDLAGTSSYEQYF. V and J are TRBV15 and TRBJ2-7; 9 positions match TRBD2. The CDR3 loop spans 17 amino acids. Germline V lookup: CDR1 LNHNV, CDR2 YYDKDF (reference sequence). V lost 0 bases to trimming and J lost 0 bases; unmatched junction nucleotides: 6.

The chain is built from TRBV28 and TRBJ1-2; 9 nucleotides agree with TRBD1. The germline gives CDR1 MDHEN, CDR2 SYDVKM. V lost 4 bases, J lost 4 bases, and 10 bases stayed unmatched. The length of the CDR3 is 16 residues. The CDR3 DNA is TGTGCCAGCAGTTCGGGACAGGGCCCTTTCGGCTATGGCTACACCTTC. It translates to CASSSGQGPFGYGYTF.

The chain combines TRBV5-1 with TRBJ1-4, with D possibly being TRBD1 (5 bases). Germline values: CDR1 SGHRS, CDR2 YFSETQ. The V gene lost 3 bases and the J gene lost 8 bases, with 11 bases spanning the gap. The CDR3 has 13 amino acids. The CDR3 DNA reads TGCGCCAGCAGCTCCAGGGCAGAGGAAAAACTGTTTTTT. Protein: CASSSRAEEKLFF.

The genes are TRBV4-3 and TRBJ2-7; maybe TRBD2 (6 bases). The CDR3 consists of 19 residues. V was clipped by 0 bases and J by 2 bases, with 23 bases between them. The germline V gene has CDR1 LGHNA and CDR2 YSLEER. The CDR3 protein is CASSQDAPRVRGEAYEQYF. For the CDR3, the DNA is TGCGCCAGCAGCCAAGATGCCCCCCGAGTGCGGGGAGAAGCCTACGAGCAGTACTTC.

The CDR3 region has the DNA TGTGCCAGCAGCTTAGGGGTGCGGGGGGCCGCGAGAGATACGCAGTATTTT. This sequence encodes CASSLGVRGAARDTQYF. V gene TRBV7-2 combines with J gene TRBJ2-3, with 8 bases that match TRBD2. Germline V lookup: CDR1 SGHTA, CDR2 FQGNSA. This CDR3 contains 17 residues. V lost 1 base and J lost 5; bases outside the gene matches: 11.

The CDR3 sequence: CASSLAVNSPLHF. The CDR3 DNA reads as TGTGCCAGCAGCTTAGCGGTTAATTCACCCCTCCACTTT. The chain joins TRBV7-3 to TRBJ1-6; D unclear. This CDR3 is built from 13 residues. Germline V gene sequence: CDR1 SGHTA, CDR2 FQGTGA. V lost 2 bases to trimming and J lost 6 bases, with 5 bases between them. The variable domain in full, with the rest retrieved from reference TRBV7-3 and TRBJ1-6, is GAGVSQTPSNKVTEKGKYVELRCDPISGHTALYWYRQSLGQGPEFLIYFQGTGAADDSGLPNDRFFAVRPEGSVSTLKIQRTERGDSAVYLCASSLAVNSPLHFGNGTRLTVT.

The chain couples TRBV5-1 to TRBJ2-4, with 7 bases fitting TRBD1. This CDR3 has 13 residues. Germline V gene lookup returns CDR1 SGHRS and CDR2 YFSETQ. Trimming took 4 bases from V and 8 from J; bases not matched to a gene: 6. As DNA, the CDR3 is TGCGCCAGCAGCAATGACAGGGTAGACATTCAGTACTTC. As protein: CASSNDRVDIQYF.

The chain carries TRBV5-1 and TRBJ2-5; the match to TRBD2 covers 13 bases. Germline loops: CDR1 SGHRS, CDR2 YFSETQ. The CDR3 is made up of 15 amino acids. Trimming took 1 base from V and 7 from J; bases not matched to a gene: 4. The CDR3 spells CASSLTSGGAGTQYF. In DNA, the CDR3 is TGCGCCAGCAGCTTGACTAGCGGGGGGGCCGGGACCCAGTACTTC. Together with reference TRBV5-1 and TRBJ2-5, the CDR3 gives the full variable domain: KAGVTQTPRYLIKTRGQQVTLSCSPISGHRSVSWYQQTPGQGLQFLFEYFSETQRNKGNFPGRFSGRQFSNSRSEMNVSTLELGDSALYLCASSLTSGGAGTQYFGPGTRLLVL.

The chain uses TRBV15 and TRBJ1-6, with D unresolved. V lost 2 bases and J 5 bases, leaving 10 bases between the germline ends. This CDR3 is 15 amino acids long. The germline V gene has CDR1 LNHNV and CDR2 YYDKDF (reference sequence). The CDR3 loop is CATSRRVVDNSPLHF. The DNA of the CDR3 is TGTGCCACCAGCAGACGGGTAGTCGATAATTCACCCCTCCACTTT.

The chain has TRBV5-1 and TRBJ2-3; D remains unclear. Germline V gene data show CDR1 as SGHRS and CDR2 as YFSETQ. Trimming shortened V by 4 bases and J by 2 bases, and 8 bases separated the two germline ends. CDR3 size: 13 residues. CDR3 residues: CASSRVVTDTQYF. The DNA for the CDR3 is TGCGCCAGCAGCCGGGTGGTCACAGATACGCAGTATTTT. The full variable domain, rest sourced from reference TRBV5-1 and TRBJ2-3, is KAGVTQTPRYLIKTRGQQVTLSCSPISGHRSVSWYQQTPGQGLQFLFEYFSETQRNKGNFPGRFSGRQFSNSRSEMNVSTLELGDSALYLCASSRVVTDTQYFGPGTRLTVL.

This clone was detected only a few times. The rearrangement joins TRBV7-9 to TRBJ2-7; 8 nucleotides line up with TRBD1. The CDR3 spans 15 residues. V lost 1 base to trimming and J lost 4 bases; unmatched junction nucleotides: 6. The germline CDR1 and CDR2 sequences are SEHNR and FQNEAQ (reference sequence). The CDR3 loop reads CASSLVTGARYEQYF. DNA for the CDR3: TGTGCCAGCAGCTTAGTGACAGGGGCTAGGTACGAGCAGTACTTC.

V usage is TRBV7-8 and J usage is TRBJ1-4; D unresolved. Germline V gives CDR1 SGHVS, CDR2 FQNEAQ. The ends were cut back, 5 bases at V and 6 bases at J, with 22 bases in the middle. CDR3 length: 17 amino acids. Written as DNA, the CDR3 is TGTGCCAGCAGCCCATCTCTTAGGGAGGCCACTGATGAAAAACTGTTTTTT. This sequence encodes CASSPSLREATDEKLFF.

DNA for the CDR3: TGTGCCAGCAGCTTAGGGCTCCCTGGAAACACCATATATTTT. Protein: CASSLGLPGNTIYF. The chain couples TRBV11-2 to TRBJ1-3, with unresolved D. Germline V CDR1 and CDR2: SGHAT, FQNNGV. V lost 1 base and J lost 2, with 6 bases in between. The CDR3 has 14 amino acids.

The chain recombines TRBV5-5 with TRBJ1-4; D is unresolved. V dropped 1 base and J dropped 4 bases, with 8 bases sitting between them. The CDR3 contains 14 residues. Germline CDR1 and CDR2: SGHKS and YYEKEE (reference sequence). In nucleotides, the CDR3 is TGTGCCAGCAGCTTGCACTACAGTAATGAAAAACTGTTTTTT. Protein product: CASSLHYSNEKLFF.

This chain joins TRBV5-5 and TRBJ2-2; D assignment may be TRBD1 or TRBD2 (5 bases each). The CDR3 is 15 residues long. The V gene lost 3 bases and the J gene lost 3 bases, with 12 bases spanning the gap. The germline gives CDR1 SGHKS, CDR2 YYEKEE (reference sequence). CDR3 coding DNA: TGTGCCAGCAGCTCCGGGACGGACTACACCGGGGAGCTGTTTTTT. Amino acids: CASSSGTDYTGELFF.

This clone has only a few counts. The chain links TRBV19 to TRBJ1-3, with D possibly matching TRBD1 (5 bases). Germline CDR1 is LNHDA and CDR2 is SQIVND (reference sequence). Trimming removed 4 bases at V and 2 bases at J, with 6 bases between. The CDR3 covers 13 residues. As DNA, the CDR3 is TGTGCCAGTAGTAGGGGGACTGGAAACACCATATATTTT. Translated: CASSRGTGNTIYF.